This is a list of T cell receptor beta chains from one sample in a study of technical replicates of blood from a few donors. Assay: immunoSEQ multiplex PCR; the TCRdb copy retains only in-frame clones and omits some. This table holds about 88,000 clones, 80% to 95% found once. The material sequenced was T cells isolated from PBMCs. The receptors stem from a human donor in good health. Both conserved end residues are part of each CDR3. A D gene is named only where the DNA matches it firmly. For some rows the clone size is stated as once, few or many, or as a class when expanded; others skip it.

- - 13 TRBJ2-5 TRBV7-9 TGTGCCAGCAGCTTCCCAGGGGAAGAGACCCAGTACTTC CASSFPGEETQYF
- TRBD1 16 TRBJ1-2 TRBV5-1 TGCGCCAGCACCGATACCGCCGGGACAGCTAACTATGGCTACACCTTC CASTDTAGTANYGYTF
- - 12 TRBJ2-7 TRBV9 TGTGCCAGCAGCGCGGACAGCTACGAGCAGTACTTC CASSADSYEQYF
- TRBD2 16 TRBJ2-1 TRBV18 TGTGCCAGCTCACCGGCGAATAGCGGGAGAGGCAATGAGCAGTTCTTC CASSPANSGRGNEQFF
- - 15 TRBJ2-5 TRBV21-1 TGTGCCAGCAGCAAATATCGACAGTCACAAGAGACCCAGTACTTC CASSKYRQSQETQYF
- - 15 TRBJ1-4 TRBV2 TGTGCCACCGAAGGAGGTTCCAGGGAGGGTGAAAAACTGTTTTTT CATEGGSREGEKLFF
- - 11 TRBJ2-4 TRBV28 TGTGCCAGCAGGACATTAAACATTCAGTACTTC CASRTLNIQYF
- - 15 TRBJ1-3 TRBV18 TGTGCCAGCTCACCATCGGCAGGGACTGGAAACACCATATATTTT CASSPSAGTGNTIYF
- - 15 TRBJ2-3 TRBV5-1 TGCGCCAGCAGCCAAAGCGGGCTTAGCACAGATACGCAGTATTTT CASSQSGLSTDTQYF
- TRBD1 15 TRBJ2-7 TRBV28 TGTGCCAGCAGCCAAGACAGGGGGTGGGGGTACGAGCAGTACTTC CASSQDRGWGYEQYF
- TRBD2 15 TRBJ2-5 TRBV30 TGTGCCTGGAGCGTACCGCCTAGCGGGGGAGAGACCCAGTACTTC CAWSVPPSGGETQYF
- TRBD2 13 TRBJ2-1 TRBV2 TGTGCCAGCGGACGAGCGGGAGGGCGTGAGCAGTTCTTC CASGRAGGREQFF
- - 13 TRBJ2-3 TRBV5-1 TGCGCCAGCAGCAGAGATAACACAGATACGCAGTATTTT CASSRDNTDTQYF
- - 14 TRBJ1-6 TRBV6-5 TGTGCCAGCAGTTACTCTATTTATAATTCACCCCTCCACTTT CASSYSIYNSPLHF
- - 11 TRBJ2-3 TRBV20-1 TGCAGGGCCGCTAGCACAGATACGCAGTATTTT CRAASTDTQYF
- - 13 TRBJ1-1 TRBV4-1 TGCGCCAGCAGCCGGGGGCTGGGCACTGAAGCTTTCTTT CASSRGLGTEAFF
- TRBD1 16 TRBJ1-2 TRBV14 TGTGCCAGCAGCCCCGGGACAGGGCCGAATAAAGATGGCTACACCTTC CASSPGTGPNKDGYTF
- TRBD1 15 TRBJ1-4 TRBV6-1 TGTGCCAGCAGTGGACGAAGGACAGGGGACGAAAAACTGTTTTTT CASSGRRTGDEKLFF
- - 14 TRBJ2-7 TRBV2 TGTGCCAGCAGTCCCACTAGTCCTCCCTACGAGCAGTACTTC CASSPTSPPYEQYF
once - 14 TRBJ2-1 TRBV9 TGTGCCAGCAGCCCGGACAGATCCAACAATGAGCAGTTCTTC CASSPDRSNNEQFF